A selection of T cell receptor beta chains follows, all from one sample in a study of cytomegalovirus exposure and HLA in healthy donors. Using immunoSEQ multiplex PCR, the repertoire was profiled, and TCRdb retains in-frame clones only, with some absent. Among 110,000 to 150,000 clones listed, roughly 80% were seen once. The specimen was PBMCs. The receptors shown here come from a woman in her forties or fifties in good health and CMV-seropositive. CDR3s include the opening cysteine and the closing phenylalanine or tryptophan. Fields, in order: V gene, J gene, D gene, clone size, CDR3 protein, CDR3 DNA. The D gene is left open where the match is weak. Size is omitted from some rows. Given values are once, few, many or a class for expanded clones.

TRBV28	TRBJ1-1	-	-	CASKPGQNTEAFF	TGTGCCAGCAAACCGGGACAGAACACTGAAGCTTTCTTT
TRBV5-5	TRBJ2-5	-	-	CASSLSETQYF	TGTGCCAGCAGCTTGTCGGAGACCCAGTACTTC
TRBV10-1	TRBJ2-7	TRBD1	-	CAVTGLKGGYEQYF	TGCGCTGTGACAGGGCTCAAGGGTGGCTACGAGCAGTACTTC
TRBV5-4	TRBJ2-3	-	-	CASSLELTDTQYF	TGTGCCAGCAGCTTGGAACTTACAGATACGCAGTATTTT
TRBV9	TRBJ1-4	-	-	CASSPSTTNEKLFF	TGTGCCAGCAGCCCGAGTACAACTAATGAAAAACTGTTTTTT
TRBV11-3	TRBJ2-2	TRBD2	-	CASSAPGTSAGELFF	TGTGCCAGCAGCGCTCCCGGGACTAGCGCCGGGGAGCTGTTTTTT
TRBV19	TRBJ2-7	-	-	CASSLGRGYYEQYF	TGTGCCAGTAGTCTCGGCAGGGGATACTACGAGCAGTACTTC
TRBV6-5	TRBJ1-6	TRBD1	once	CASSYRGHGSPLHF	TGTGCCAGCAGTTACAGGGGGCATGGATCACCCCTCCACTTT
TRBV11-3	TRBJ2-3	-	-	CASSPEGDTQYF	TGTGCCAGCAGCCCCGAGGGAGATACGCAGTATTTT
TRBV6-1	TRBJ1-2	TRBD1	-	CASSVTGGSGYTF	TGTGCCAGCAGTGTGACAGGGGGCTCTGGCTACACCTTC
TRBV2	TRBJ2-2	TRBD2	-	CACGRSGGTNTGELFF	TGTGCCTGCGGGAGGAGCGGGGGGACGAACACCGGGGAGCTGTTTTTT
TRBV7-6	TRBJ2-5	TRBD1	-	CASSSPTGDRETQYF	TGTGCCAGCAGCTCCCCAACAGGGGATCGAGAGACCCAGTACTTC
TRBV4-1	TRBJ1-1	TRBD1	-	CASSPGQGWTEAFF	TGCGCCAGCAGTCCGGGACAGGGGTGGACTGAAGCTTTCTTT
TRBV11-3	TRBJ2-7	-	-	CASSLESEGENEQYF	TGTGCCAGCAGCTTAGAATCGGAAGGAGAAAACGAGCAGTACTTC
TRBV5-4	TRBJ1-3	-	few	CASSDYRAGNTIYF	TGTGCCAGCAGCGACTACAGGGCTGGAAACACCATATATTTT
TRBV28	TRBJ1-5	TRBD1	once	CASSFGTGGLQPQHF	TGTGCCAGCAGTTTCGGGACAGGGGGCCTTCAGCCCCAGCATTTT
TRBV2	TRBJ1-3	-	-	CASSDQQDPGNTIYF	TGTGCCAGCAGTGATCAACAGGACCCTGGAAACACCATATATTTT
TRBV10-1	TRBJ1-2	TRBD1	once	CASSDPLGQGVDGYTF	TGCGCCAGCAGTGACCCTTTGGGACAGGGGGTCGACGGCTACACCTTC
TRBV4-3	TRBJ1-3	-	-	CASSQEPIQGSGNTIYF	TGCGCCAGCAGCCAAGAGCCTATACAGGGATCTGGAAACACCATATATTTT
TRBV27	TRBJ2-7	TRBD1	-	CASRPRTGSPYEQYF	TGTGCCAGCAGGCCTCGGACAGGGAGCCCCTACGAGCAGTACTTC
TRBV11-3	TRBJ2-3	TRBD2	-	CASSLRPSGTDTQYF	TGTGCCAGCAGCTTAAGGCCTAGCGGGACAGATACGCAGTATTTT
TRBV9	TRBJ2-7	TRBD1	-	CASSAGQGPSYEQYF	TGTGCCAGCAGCGCCGGACAGGGCCCTTCCTACGAGCAGTACTTC
TRBV7-3	TRBJ1-1	-	-	CASSLMLVENTEAFF	TGTGCCAGCAGCTTAATGCTGGTAGAGAACACTGAAGCTTTCTTT
TRBV18	TRBJ2-2	-	-	CASSLRGRELFF	TGTGCCAGCTCACTACGGGGGAGGGAGCTGTTTTTT